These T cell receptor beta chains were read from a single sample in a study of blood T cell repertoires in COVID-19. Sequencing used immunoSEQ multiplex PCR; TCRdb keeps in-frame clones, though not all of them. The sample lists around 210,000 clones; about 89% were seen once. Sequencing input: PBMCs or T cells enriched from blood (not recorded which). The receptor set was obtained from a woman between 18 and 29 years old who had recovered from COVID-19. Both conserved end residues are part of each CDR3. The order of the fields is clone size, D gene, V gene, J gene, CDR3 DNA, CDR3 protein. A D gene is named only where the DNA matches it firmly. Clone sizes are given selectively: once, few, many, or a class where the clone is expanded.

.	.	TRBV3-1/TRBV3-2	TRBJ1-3	TGTGCCAGCGTGCCAGGCGGGGAGAACACCATATATTTT	CASVPGGENTIYF
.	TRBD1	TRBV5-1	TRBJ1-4	TGCGCCAGCAGCTCAGGTGAGGGGGCCGCTGAAAAACTGTTTTTT	CASSSGEGAAEKLFF
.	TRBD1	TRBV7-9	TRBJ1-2	TGTGCCAGCAGCCCCCTAGGGACAGGGACAGATGCAACTAACTATGGCTACACCTTC	CASSPLGTGTDATNYGYTF
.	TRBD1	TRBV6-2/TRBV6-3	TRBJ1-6	TGTGCCAGCAGTTCGGACAGGGCAGTCCCAAATTCACCCCTCCACTTT	CASSSDRAVPNSPLHF
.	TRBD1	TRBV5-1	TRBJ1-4	TGCGCCAGCAGCTCCGTAGGGGACAGTCAAGAAAAACTGTTTTTT	CASSSVGDSQEKLFF
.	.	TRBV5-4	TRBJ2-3	TGTGCCAGCAGCTTGGTGGGGGGAGGCACAGATACGCAGTATTTT	CASSLVGGGTDTQYF
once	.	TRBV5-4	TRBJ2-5	TGTGCCAGCAGCTTGGCTGGGGGGGCCGTGGAGACCCAGTACTTC	CASSLAGGAVETQYF
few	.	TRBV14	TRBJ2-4	TGTGCCAGCAGCCAAGAAGGAGGGTCGGGACAGAAAAACATTCAGTACTTC	CASSQEGGSGQKNIQYF
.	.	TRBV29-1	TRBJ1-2	TGCAGCGTTGACCGAAGGAGGAACTCTAACTATGGCTACACCTTC	CSVDRRRNSNYGYTF
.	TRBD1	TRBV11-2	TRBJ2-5	TGTGCCAGCACCTGGACAGGGGCAGATACAGAGACCCAGTACTTC	CASTWTGADTETQYF